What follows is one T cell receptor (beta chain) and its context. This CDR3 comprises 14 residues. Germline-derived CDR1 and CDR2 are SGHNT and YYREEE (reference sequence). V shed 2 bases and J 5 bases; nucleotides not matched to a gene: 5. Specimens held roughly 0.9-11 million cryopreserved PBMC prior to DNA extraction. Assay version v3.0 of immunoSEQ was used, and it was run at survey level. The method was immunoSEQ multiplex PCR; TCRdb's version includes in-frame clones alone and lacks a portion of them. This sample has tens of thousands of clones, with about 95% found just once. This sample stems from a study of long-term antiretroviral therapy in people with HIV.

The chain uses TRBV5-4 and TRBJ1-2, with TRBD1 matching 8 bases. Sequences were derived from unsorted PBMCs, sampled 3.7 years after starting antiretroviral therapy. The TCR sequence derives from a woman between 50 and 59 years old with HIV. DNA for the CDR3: TGTGCCAGCAGCTTAGGACAGGGTCATTATGGCTACACCTTC. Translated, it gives CASSLGQGHYGYTF.